The 28 T cell receptor beta chains below come from one sample, sequenced in a study of blood T cells in healthy people across ages. Together with a sample-barcoded 5' primer, a J-beta primer mix was included in a second PCR lasting roughly 6 to 12 cycles. In TCRdb, the 5' RACE reads were re-called with MiXCR into one record per CDR3 protein. Here the sample spans about 1.5 million distinct CDR3 sequences, roughly two fifths being singletons. Input material: blood. All receptors come from a woman between 18 and 30 years old in good health.

As concerns this clonotype: Compared with germline, one end of the junction differs, possibly owing to a read error. The chain carries TRBV30 and TRBJ1-1; possibly TRBD1 for D (6 bases). The V gene's germline CDR1 is GTSNPN and CDR2 SVGIG (reference sequence). The CDR3 has 12 amino acids. As DNA, the CDR3 is TGCGCCGGGAGTTCGGGGGCTGTTACAGCTTTCTTT. Protein product: CAGSSGAVTAFF.

The chain carries TRBV29-1 and TRBJ1-1, with TRBD1 identical over 8 bases. Germline V CDR1 and CDR2: SQVTM, ANQGSEA. The CDR3 has 15 residues. Losses at the gene ends were 6 bases for V and 1 base for J; bases not matched to a gene: 10. The CDR3 region is CSVDHRGVGNTEAFF. The CDR3 bases are TGCAGCGTCGACCACAGGGGGGTTGGGAACACTGAAGCTTTCTTT.

The chain is built from TRBV30 and TRBJ1-2; TRBD1 agrees at 12 bases. The germline V gene has CDR1 GTSNPN and CDR2 SVGIG (reference sequence). There are 15 residues in the CDR3. V trimming: 0 bases; J trimming: 7 bases; junction bases outside the gene matches: 6. The CDR3 nucleotides are TGTGCCTGGAGTGTACCGGGACAGGGGGCCTCTGGCTACACCTTC. Its translation: CAWSVPGQGASGYTF.

This clonotype was counted only a few times. The chain uses TRBV3-1 and TRBJ1-5, with D uncertain. CDR1 is LGHDT, CDR2 YNNKEL, per germline (reference sequence). Trimming took 0 bases from V and 9 from J, leaving 9 bases between them. The CDR3 length is 13 residues. The CDR3, as DNA: TGTGCCAGCAGCCAAGACCGCGTCGGGCCCCAGCATTTT. Protein sequence: CASSQDRVGPQHF.

This rearrangement joins TRBV2 to TRBJ2-7, with D tentatively TRBD2 (6 bases). Germline V CDR1 and CDR2: SNHLY, FYNNEI. The CDR3 runs to 16 residues. V was clipped by 6 bases and J by 7 bases, with 25 bases between them. The CDR3 nucleotides read TGTGCCAGCAGAACCGGGGGACTCCTCTCCTACAATGAGCAGTACTTC. It specifies CASRTGGLLSYNEQYF.

V gene TRBV20-1 combines with J gene TRBJ2-3; D may correspond to TRBD1 or TRBD2 (7 bases each). V was trimmed by 6 bases and J by 5 bases, leaving 18 bases between them. From germline, CDR1 is DFQATT and CDR2 SNEGSKA (reference sequence). The CDR3 has 14 residues. CDR3 residues: CSARGGRERDTQYF. The CDR3 DNA sequence: TGCAGTGCCAGGGGGGGGCGGGAAAGAGATACGCAGTATTTT.

The V gene is TRBV4-1, the J gene TRBJ2-5, with D possibly TRBD2 on 6 matching bases. Trimming took off 3 bases at V and 4 bases at J, with 18 bases between the two ends. CDR3 length equals 16 residues. The germline CDR1 and CDR2 sequences are MGHRA and YSYEKL. CDR3 sequence reads: CASSHTPGGRGETQYF. For the CDR3, the DNA is TGCGCCAGCAGCCATACTCCCGGGGGTAGAGGAGAGACCCAGTACTTC.

This clonotype occurred once. The V call is TRBV12-3 or TRBV12-4, the J call TRBJ2-7; weak D call: TRBD1 (6 bases). This CDR3 has 13 amino acids. Trimming removed 7 bases from V and 7 bases from J, with 17 bases in between. The CDR3 region has the DNA TGTGCCAGCACCTCATGGGGGCTCGATGAGCAGTACTTC. This codes for CASTSWGLDEQYF.

This chain joins TRBV7-9 and TRBJ1-1; D is undetermined. Between the trimmed V and J ends, which lost 10 bases and 2 bases, there was a span of 11 bases. Germline assignment: CDR1 SEHNR and CDR2 FQNEAQ (reference sequence). This CDR3 is 12 amino acids long. In DNA, the CDR3 is TGTGCCACCTCTTCGGTAAACACTGAAGCTTTCTTT. It codes for CATSSVNTEAFF.

This clonotype was seen many times. The chain couples TRBV28 to TRBJ2-7; no clear D gene. Germline CDR1 and CDR2: MDHEN and SYDVKM. The CDR3 runs to 13 residues. Trimming took 6 bases from V and 3 from J, leaving 12 bases between them. CDR3 amino acids: CASRDSDFYEQYF. As DNA, the CDR3 is TGTGCCAGCAGAGATTCCGACTTCTACGAGCAGTACTTC.

This sequence joins TRBV30 and TRBJ1-2, with unresolved D. The germline V gene encodes CDR1 GTSNPN and CDR2 SVGIG (reference sequence). CDR3 length: 14 amino acids. V lost 3 bases and J lost 4, with 15 bases in between. CDR3 bases: TGTGCCTGGAGCCCAGCCTCAATCCGCTATGGCTACACCTTC. Amino acids: CAWSPASIRYGYTF.

The V gene is TRBV7-2, the J gene TRBJ1-5; D not resolved. This CDR3 has 13 residues. The germline V gene has CDR1 SGHTA and CDR2 FQGNSA. V lost 1 base and J 6 bases, leaving 7 bases between the germline ends. The CDR3 region is CASSLEWVQPQHF. The CDR3 nucleotides read TGTGCCAGCAGCTTAGAGTGGGTTCAGCCCCAGCATTTT. Using reference TRBV7-2 and TRBJ1-5 for the parts outside the CDR3, the full variable domain is GAGVSQSPSNKVTEKGKDVELRCDPISGHTALYWYRQSLGQGLEFLIYFQGNSAPDKSGLPSDRFSAERTGGSVSTLTIQRTQQEDSAVYLCASSLEWVQPQHFGDGTRLSIL.

The chain is built from TRBV11-2 and TRBJ2-2; possible D gene TRBD2, 7 bases. V lost 1 base to trimming and J lost 6 bases, with 24 bases between them. Germline loops: CDR1 SGHAT, CDR2 FQNNGV. The CDR3 is 19 residues long. Here the CDR3 DNA reads TGTGCCAGCAGCTTAGGCCCTCTGGGGTCGGGGGGCAACGCCGGGGAGCTGTTTTTT. It codes for CASSLGPLGSGGNAGELFF.

J is TRBJ1-5 and V is TRBV28, with D unresolved. The V end lost 3 bases, the J end lost 7 bases, and 16 bases lay between the germline ends. The CDR3 covers 15 residues. Germline values: CDR1 MDHEN, CDR2 SYDVKM. For the CDR3, the DNA is TGTGCCAGCAGTTTCGCTCGCGGCAGCGACCAGCCCCAGCATTTT. Translated: CASSFARGSDQPQHF.

DNA of the CDR3: TGCGCCAGCAGCTTGGGAACTAGGACCGGACTGGATTATGGCTACACCTTC. Encoded protein: CASSLGTRTGLDYGYTF. The chain joins TRBV5-1 to TRBJ1-2; no clear D gene. Trimming shortened V by 0 bases and J by 5 bases, and 20 bases separated the two germline ends. This CDR3 has 17 residues. The germline CDR1 and CDR2 sequences are SGHRS and YFSETQ.

In its sample, this clonotype was seen a few times. V and J are TRBV7-2 and TRBJ2-3; no clear D. The V end lost 6 bases, the J end lost 1 base, and 17 bases lay between the germline ends. From germline, CDR1 is SGHTA and CDR2 FQGNSA. The length of the CDR3 is 16 residues. CDR3 region: CASRPARARGTDTQYF. CDR3 DNA sequence: TGTGCCAGCAGACCCGCTCGAGCTAGAGGCACAGATACGCAGTATTTT.

The chain is built from TRBV4-1 and TRBJ2-3; TRBD1 matches at 7 bases. The V segment lost 0 bases and the J segment 5 bases; nucleotides outside the gene matches: 8. Germline V gene data show CDR1 as MGHRA and CDR2 as YSYEKL. The CDR3 sequence is 16 residues long. The CDR3 reads CASSQEGRGSGDTQYF. Written as DNA, the CDR3 is TGCGCCAGCAGCCAAGAGGGCAGGGGGTCAGGAGATACGCAGTATTTT.

This clonotype was counted a few times. J is TRBJ2-3 and V is TRBV12-3 or TRBV12-4; a possible D gene is TRBD2 (7 bases). The CDR3 runs 15 residues. V lost 2 bases and J lost 6, with 15 bases in between. The CDR3 is CASSLRDGGRDTQYF. DNA for the CDR3: TGTGCCAGCAGTTTACGGGACGGGGGGCGGGATACGCAGTATTTT.

The chain recombines TRBV28 with TRBJ2-5, with no clear D. Trimming stripped 7 bases from V and 11 bases from J, with 14 bases between. CDR1 is MDHEN, CDR2 SYDVKM, per germline. The CDR3 length is 11 residues. In DNA form, the CDR3 reads TGTGCCAGCAAGGAGTACAATGAGCAGTACTTC. As protein: CASKEYNEQYF.

The table lists this clonotype with a few counts. The CDR3 is CASSYRRALSYEQYF. Written as DNA, the CDR3 is TGTGCCAGCAGTTACCGGCGGGCTCTCTCCTACGAGCAGTACTTC. The V call is TRBV6-2 or TRBV6-3, the J call TRBJ2-7, with D perhaps matching TRBD2 (5 bases). Germline V gives CDR1 MNHEY, CDR2 SVGEGT. V lost 2 bases to trimming and J lost 0 bases, with 11 bases between them. The CDR3 runs to 15 residues.

This clonotype was counted only a few times. The rearrangement joins TRBV20-1 to TRBJ2-1; 9 nucleotides align to TRBD2. The trim removed 3 bases at V and 6 bases at J, leaving 12 bases unmatched. The CDR3 sequence is 16 residues long. CDR1 and CDR2 (germline): DFQATT, SNEGSKA (reference sequence). The CDR3 here is CSARPSTSGWTNEQFF. CDR3 sequence (DNA): TGCAGTGCTAGGCCCTCTACTAGCGGGTGGACCAATGAGCAGTTCTTC.

The sample holds a few counts of this clonotype. The CDR3 loop reads CASSSTLGYTF. CDR3 in DNA: TGTGCCAGCAGCTCGACTTTAGGCTACACCTTC. V usage is TRBV7-2 and J usage is TRBJ1-2; D not resolved. V was shortened by 4 bases and J by 8 bases, with 8 bases between the two germline ends. This CDR3 spans 11 amino acids. Germline lookup yields CDR1 SGHTA and CDR2 FQGNSA. The whole variable domain, remainder taken from reference TRBV7-2 and TRBJ1-2, is GAGVSQSPSNKVTEKGKDVELRCDPISGHTALYWYRQSLGQGLEFLIYFQGNSAPDKSGLPSDRFSAERTGGSVSTLTIQRTQQEDSAVYLCASSSTLGYTFGSGTRLTVV.

This chain joins TRBV25-1 and TRBJ2-3; D ambiguous. Germline CDR1 is MGHDK and CDR2 is SYGVNS. The CDR3 consists of 12 residues. V gave up 5 bases and J gave up 6 bases, with 9 bases separating them. The CDR3 coding sequence is TGTGCCAGCAGTCCCGTTTGGGATACGCAGTATTTT. Its translation is CASSPVWDTQYF.

This clonotype showed up just a few times. The chain uses TRBV6-5 and TRBJ2-1; 7 bases match TRBD2. V lost 0 bases, J lost 8 bases, and 4 bases stayed unmatched. From germline, CDR1 is MNHEY and CDR2 SVGAGI. This CDR3 spans 14 amino acids. In DNA, the CDR3 is TGTGCCAGCAGTTACTCGGGAGGGCAAGATGAGCAGTTCTTC. It codes for CASSYSGGQDEQFF.

This clonotype was seen a few times. The chain joins TRBV12-3 or TRBV12-4 to TRBJ1-6; D not resolved. V was trimmed by 2 bases and J by 9 bases, leaving 8 bases between them. This CDR3 has 13 residues. The CDR3: CASSLRRGSPLHF. CDR3 bases: TGTGCCAGCAGTTTAAGAAGAGGTTCACCCCTCCACTTT.

J is TRBJ2-7 and V is TRBV7-2; the match to TRBD2 covers 7 bases. Trimming cost V 4 bases and J 6 bases; bases outside gene matches: 12. This CDR3 has 15 residues. The germline V gene has CDR1 SGHTA and CDR2 FQGNSA. The chain's CDR3 is CASSSQAKRDGEQYF. DNA for the CDR3: TGTGCCAGCAGCTCCCAGGCGAAGCGGGACGGCGAGCAGTACTTC.

This CDR3 is CASSWDVAGPFGELFF. The CDR3 nucleotides are TGTGCCAGCAGCTGGGACGTAGCGGGGCCTTTCGGGGAGCTGTTTTTT. This chain uses TRBV7-9 with TRBJ2-2, with 8 bases identical to TRBD2. This CDR3 is 16 amino acids long. CDR1 is SEHNR, CDR2 FQNEAQ, per germline (reference sequence). V gave up 4 bases and J gave up 7 bases; unmatched junction bases: 11.

The chain couples TRBV20-1 to TRBJ2-1; 11 bases line up with TRBD2. The CDR3 covers 16 residues. The junction had 5 bases not matched to a gene; V was cut back by 0 bases and J by 4 bases. Germline CDR1 and CDR2: DFQATT and SNEGSKA (reference sequence). The CDR3 region is CSAREIAGGGYNEQFF. CDR3 sequence (DNA): TGCAGTGCTAGAGAGATAGCGGGAGGGGGTTACAATGAGCAGTTCTTC.